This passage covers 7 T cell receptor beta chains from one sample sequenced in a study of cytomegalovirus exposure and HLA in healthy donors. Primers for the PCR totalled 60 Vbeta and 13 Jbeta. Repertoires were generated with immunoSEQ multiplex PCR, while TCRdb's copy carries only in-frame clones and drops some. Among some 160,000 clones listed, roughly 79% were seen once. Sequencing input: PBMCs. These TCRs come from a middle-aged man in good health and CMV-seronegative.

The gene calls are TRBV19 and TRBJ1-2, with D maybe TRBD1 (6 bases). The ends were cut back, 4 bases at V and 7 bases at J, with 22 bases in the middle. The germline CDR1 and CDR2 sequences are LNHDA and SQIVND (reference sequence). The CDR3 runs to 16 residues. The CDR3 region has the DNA TGTGCCAGTAGTACGATAGCAAGGGGGTCCGATCGTGGCTACACCTTC. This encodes CASSTIARGSDRGYTF.

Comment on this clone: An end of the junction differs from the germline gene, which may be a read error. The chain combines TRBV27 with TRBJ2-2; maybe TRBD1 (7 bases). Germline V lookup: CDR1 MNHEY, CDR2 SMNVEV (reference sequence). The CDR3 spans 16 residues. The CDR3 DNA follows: TGTGCCAGCAGTTTAAGCCTAGACAGGGTCACCGGGGGGCTGTTTTTT. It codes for CASSLSLDRVTGGLFF.

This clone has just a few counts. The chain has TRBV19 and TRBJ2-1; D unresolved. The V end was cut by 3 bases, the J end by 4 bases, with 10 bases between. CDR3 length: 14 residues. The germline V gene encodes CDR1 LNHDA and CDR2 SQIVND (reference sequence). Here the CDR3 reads CASSIDGTYNEQFF. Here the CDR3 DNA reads TGTGCCAGTAGTATCGATGGTACATACAATGAGCAGTTCTTC.

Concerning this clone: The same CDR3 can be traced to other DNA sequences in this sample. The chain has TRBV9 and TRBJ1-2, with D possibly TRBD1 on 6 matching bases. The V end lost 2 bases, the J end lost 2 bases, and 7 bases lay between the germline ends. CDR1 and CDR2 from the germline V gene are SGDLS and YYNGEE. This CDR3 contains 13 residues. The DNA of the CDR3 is TGTGCCAGCAGCGTTGACAGGAACTATGGCTACACCTTC. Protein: CASSVDRNYGYTF.

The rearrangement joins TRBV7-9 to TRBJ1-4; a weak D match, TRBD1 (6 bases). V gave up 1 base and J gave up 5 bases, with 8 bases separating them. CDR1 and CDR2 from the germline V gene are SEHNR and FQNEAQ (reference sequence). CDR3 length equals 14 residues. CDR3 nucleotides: TGTGCCAGCAGCTTAGTACAGGGAAATGAAAAACTGTTTTTT. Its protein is CASSLVQGNEKLFF.

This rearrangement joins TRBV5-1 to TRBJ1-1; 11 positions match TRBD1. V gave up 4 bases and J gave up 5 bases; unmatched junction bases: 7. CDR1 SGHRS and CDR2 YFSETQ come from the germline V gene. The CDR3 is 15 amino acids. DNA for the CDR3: TGCGCCAGCAGCATACTTGGGACAGGGGGGACTGAAGCTTTCTTT. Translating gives CASSILGTGGTEAFF. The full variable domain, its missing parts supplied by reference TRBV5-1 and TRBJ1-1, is KAGVTQTPRYLIKTRGQQVTLSCSPISGHRSVSWYQQTPGQGLQFLFEYFSETQRNKGNFPGRFSGRQFSNSRSEMNVSTLELGDSALYLCASSILGTGGTEAFFGQGTRLTVV.

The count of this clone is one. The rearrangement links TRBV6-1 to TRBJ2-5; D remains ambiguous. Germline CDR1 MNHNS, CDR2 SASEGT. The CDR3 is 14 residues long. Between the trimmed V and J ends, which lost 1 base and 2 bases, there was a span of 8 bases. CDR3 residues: CASSEEWQQETQYF. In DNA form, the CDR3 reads TGTGCCAGCAGTGAAGAGTGGCAGCAAGAGACCCAGTACTTC.